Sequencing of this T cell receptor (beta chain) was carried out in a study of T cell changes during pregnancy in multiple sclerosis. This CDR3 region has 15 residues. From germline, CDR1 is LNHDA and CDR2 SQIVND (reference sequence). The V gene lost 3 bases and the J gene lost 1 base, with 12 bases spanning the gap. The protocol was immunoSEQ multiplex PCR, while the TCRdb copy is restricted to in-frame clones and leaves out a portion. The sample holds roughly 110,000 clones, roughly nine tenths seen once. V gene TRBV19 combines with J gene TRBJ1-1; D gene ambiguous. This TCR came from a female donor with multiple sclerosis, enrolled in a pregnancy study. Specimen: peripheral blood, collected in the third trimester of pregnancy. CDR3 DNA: TGTGCCAGTAGTATCCGGCGCGGCGGGAACACTGAAGCTTTCTTT. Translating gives CASSIRRGGNTEAFF.